A selection of T cell receptor beta chains follows, all from one sample in a study of cytomegalovirus exposure and HLA in healthy donors. The data were produced by immunoSEQ multiplex PCR, yet TCRdb's version contains in-frame clones alone and is incomplete. The sample holds roughly 190,000 clones. Sequencing was performed on PBMCs. Receptors originate from a woman younger than 35 in good health and CMV-seropositive. Both conserved end residues are part of each CDR3. D genes are given only for firm matches.

-	TRBV6-1	15	TRBJ2-7	CASSEAWFSQGEQYF	TGTGCCAGCAGTGAAGCCTGGTTTTCGCAGGGCGAGCAGTACTTC
-	TRBV2	14	TRBJ1-2	CASSEGEVTGGYTF	TGTGCCAGCAGTGAAGGGGAGGTGACGGGCGGCTACACCTTC
-	TRBV30	16	TRBJ1-1	CAWSLYPPHGGTEAFF	TGTGCCTGGAGTCTCTATCCACCCCACGGGGGGACTGAAGCTTTCTTT
-	TRBV5-1	13	TRBJ1-2	CASSLTGSEGYTF	TGCGCCAGCAGCTTGACCGGGTCGGAGGGCTACACCTTC
-	TRBV5-6	14	TRBJ1-4	CASRAQRPNEKLFF	TGTGCCAGCAGGGCTCAGCGACCCAATGAAAAACTGTTTTTT
TRBD1	TRBV18	15	TRBJ1-4	CASSPTGGTYEKLFF	TGTGCCAGCTCCCCTACAGGGGGGACATATGAAAAACTGTTTTTT
-	TRBV9	14	TRBJ1-4	CASSEQGANEKLFF	TGTGCCAGCAGCGAACAGGGAGCTAATGAAAAACTGTTTTTT
-	TRBV7-9	12	TRBJ2-7	CASSPDYYEQYF	TGTGCCAGCAGCCCCGACTATTACGAGCAGTACTTC
TRBD1	TRBV4-3	15	TRBJ2-2	CASRDRLQNTGELFF	TGCGCCAGCCGGGACAGGTTACAGAACACCGGGGAGCTGTTTTTT
TRBD1	TRBV6-5	15	TRBJ1-2	CASSSTGTANYGYTF	TGTGCCAGCAGCTCCACCGGGACAGCCAACTATGGCTACACCTTC